These T cell receptor beta chains were read from a single sample in a study of shared T cell receptors in the human thymus. TCRdb's table, derived via immunoSEQ multiplex PCR, lists solely in-frame clones and lacks some. The data hold about 380,000 clones, with over 90% observed a single time. The sequenced material came from thymocytes. Receptors were obtained from a human donor. CDR3s leave out the opening cysteine and the closing phenylalanine or tryptophan.

v_gene	CDR3aa
TRBV9	ASSVGPPRGLGNTIY
TRBV11-2	ASSMTGVYGYT
TRBV29-1	SLGPPLGQGDPY
TRBV4-3	ASSQEERGTSYEQY
TRBV27	ASSHLPGQGALKETQY
TRBV18	ASSPRTGSYEQY
TRBV20-1	SAKGAGELF
TRBV7-9	ASSLAQGLLYEQY
TRBV11-3	ASSHANSNEKLF
TRBV28	ASSLGQGPSYNYGYT
TRBV7-9	ASSSGLAGGGYNEQF
TRBV2	ASSDRTGGGYNEQF
TRBV15	ATSRGQGLDYGYT
TRBV7-9	ASSLNVQGVASMEQF
TRBV4-1	ASSQDNTDTQY
TRBV27	ASKGKAVNTEAF
TRBV19	ASSPRQGITYEQY
TRBV28	ASSAHGGVVVLF
TRBV7-9	AIRGGLPAPQH
TRBV19	ASKLGEGAYGYT
TRBV27	ASSIKRAASSGANVLT
TRBV11-2	ASSSVGHHLGNTIY